The clone carrying this T cell receptor beta chain has only a few counts. Each participant gave around 10 milliliters of peripheral blood. The sample is drawn from a study of type 1 and type 2 diabetes patients. The PCR template was genomic DNA. The TCR beta CDR3 region was amplified using 30 forward and 13 reverse primers. TCRdb reanalysed the multiplex PCR reads using MiXCR and keeps one entry per CDR3 protein. The data show about 270,000 distinct CDR3 sequences, roughly 50% seen once. The CDR3 runs to 16 residues. V dropped 2 bases and J dropped 2 bases, with 16 bases sitting between them. Germline assignment: CDR1 DFQATT and CDR2 SNEGSKA (reference sequence).

The source material was peripheral blood mononuclear cells (PBMCs). This TCR came from a young man with type 2 diabetes. This rearrangement joins TRBV20-1 to TRBJ2-1; TRBD2 might be the D (7 bases). The CDR3 DNA is TGCAGTGCTAGAAAAGGTGGGGGGGGCGCCTACAATGAGCAGTTCTTC. Its protein product is CSARKGGGGAYNEQFF.